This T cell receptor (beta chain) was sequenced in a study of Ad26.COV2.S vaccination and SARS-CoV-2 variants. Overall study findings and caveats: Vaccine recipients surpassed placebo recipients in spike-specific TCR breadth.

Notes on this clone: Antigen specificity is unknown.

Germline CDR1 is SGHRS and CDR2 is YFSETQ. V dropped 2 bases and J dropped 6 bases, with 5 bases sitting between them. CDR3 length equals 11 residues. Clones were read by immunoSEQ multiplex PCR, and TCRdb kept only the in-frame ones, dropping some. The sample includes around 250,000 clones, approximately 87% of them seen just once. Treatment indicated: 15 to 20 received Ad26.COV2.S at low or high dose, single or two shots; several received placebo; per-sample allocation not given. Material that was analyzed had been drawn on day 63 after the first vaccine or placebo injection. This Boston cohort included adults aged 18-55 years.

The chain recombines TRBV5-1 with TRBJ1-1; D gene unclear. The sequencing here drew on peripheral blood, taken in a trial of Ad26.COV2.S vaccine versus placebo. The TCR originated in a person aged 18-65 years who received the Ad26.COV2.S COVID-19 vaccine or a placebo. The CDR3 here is CASSLIAEAFF. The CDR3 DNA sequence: TGCGCCAGCAGCTTAATAGCTGAAGCTTTCTTT.